Listed below are T cell receptor beta chains from one sample, sequenced in a study of blood T cells in healthy people across ages. In TCRdb, the 5' RACE reads were re-called with MiXCR into one record per CDR3 protein. The data contain about 730,000 distinct CDR3 sequences, around 40% of them seen just once; the ten biggest clones take up 20% to 25%. The sequencing sample was made of blood. The receptors stem from an older woman in good health. Both conserved end residues are part of each CDR3. D genes are given only for firm matches. Not all rows give a size; the values are once, few, many and, for expanded clones, a class.

V: TRBV7-2
D: NA
J: TRBJ2-1
size: few
DNA: TGTGCCAGCAGCTTAGGATCGCAGGGAACCCCCAATGAGCAGTTCTTC
CDR3: CASSLGSQGTPNEQFF

V: TRBV27
D: NA
J: TRBJ2-7
size: NA
DNA: TGTGCCAGCAGTTTCCAGTATCAAGTGTACGAGCAGTACTTC
CDR3: CASSFQYQVYEQYF

V: TRBV25-1
D: TRBD2
J: TRBJ2-2
size: once
DNA: TGTACCAGCAGTGAGCGGGGGCGGGACACCGGGGAGCTGTTTTTT
CDR3: CTSSERGRDTGELFF

V: TRBV7-9
D: NA
J: TRBJ1-5
size: NA
DNA: TGTGCCAGCAGCTTGGCAGAAGGCAATCAGCCCCAGCATTTT
CDR3: CASSLAEGNQPQHF

V: TRBV27
D: NA
J: TRBJ1-5
size: few
DNA: TGTGCCAGCAGTTTCGTGAGTGATAGCAATCAGCCCCAGCATTTT
CDR3: CASSFVSDSNQPQHF

V: TRBV2
D: TRBD1
J: TRBJ2-1
size: few
DNA: TGTGCCAGCAGGGCCCGGGACAGGTACAATGAGCAGTTCTTC
CDR3: CASRARDRYNEQFF

V: TRBV20-1
D: NA
J: TRBJ1-3
size: NA
DNA: TGCAGTGCTAGACTAACCGGTAGTGTATATTTT
CDR3: CSARLTGSVYF

V: TRBV20-1
D: TRBD2
J: TRBJ2-7
size: NA
DNA: TGCAGTGCTAGCCCCGGGACTAGCGCCTACGAGCAGTACTTC
CDR3: CSASPGTSAYEQYF

V: TRBV28
D: NA
J: TRBJ2-5
size: few
DNA: TGTGCCAGCAGTTCCGGGACACTCGAAGAGACCCAGTACTTC
CDR3: CASSSGTLEETQYF

V: TRBV14
D: TRBD2
J: TRBJ2-1
size: NA
DNA: TGTGCCAGCAGCCAAGACTTAAGGCTAGCGGGTCCCCCCTACAATGAGCAGTTCTTC
CDR3: CASSQDLRLAGPPYNEQFF

V: TRBV2
D: NA
J: TRBJ2-3
size: NA
DNA: TGTGCCAGCAGTGACACGACTAGTGGCTACACAGATACGCAGTATTTT
CDR3: CASSDTTSGYTDTQYF

V: TRBV6-2/TRBV6-3
D: NA
J: TRBJ2-5
size: few
DNA: TGTGCCAGCAGTTACTCCCCGGGAGATATAGAGACCCAGTACTTC
CDR3: CASSYSPGDIETQYF

V: TRBV10-3
D: NA
J: TRBJ2-7
size: NA
DNA: TGTGCCATCAGTGAGCGCAGGGGGGACGAGCAGTACTTC
CDR3: CAISERRGDEQYF

V: TRBV2
D: NA
J: TRBJ2-2
size: NA
DNA: TGTGCCAGCAGTTCGGACTACCCCACCGGGGAGCTGTTTTTT
CDR3: CASSSDYPTGELFF

V: TRBV24-1
D: NA
J: TRBJ2-2
size: NA
DNA: TGTGCCACCACGGGGAGGACCGGGGAGCTGTTTTTT
CDR3: CATTGRTGELFF

V: TRBV3-1
D: NA
J: TRBJ2-6
size: NA
DNA: TGTGCCAGCAGCCCGAGGGTGGGGGCCAACGTCCTGACTTTC
CDR3: CASSPRVGANVLTF

V: TRBV29-1
D: NA
J: TRBJ1-1
size: once
DNA: TGCAGCGTCGTCGGGGGGAACACTGAAGCTTTCTTT
CDR3: CSVVGGNTEAFF

V: TRBV6-5
D: TRBD1
J: TRBJ2-1
size: NA
DNA: TGTGCCAGCAACAGGGGCAATGAGCAGTTCTTC
CDR3: CASNRGNEQFF

V: TRBV7-9
D: TRBD2
J: TRBJ2-3
size: NA
DNA: TGTGCCAGCACCCGAGGGGGCCCACTAGCGGGGCACACAGATACGCAGTATTTT
CDR3: CASTRGGPLAGHTDTQYF

V: TRBV7-8
D: TRBD2
J: TRBJ2-7
size: few
DNA: TGTGCCAGCACCCTAGCGGGAAGGGCCGAGCAGTACTTC
CDR3: CASTLAGRAEQYF

V: TRBV29-1
D: TRBD1
J: TRBJ2-7
size: NA
DNA: TGCAGCGTTGCGCCAGGGGGCTCCTACGAGCAGTACTTC
CDR3: CSVAPGGSYEQYF

V: TRBV28
D: NA
J: TRBJ2-1
size: NA
DNA: TGTGCCAGCAGCTACACTAGTGACATTCGGTTCTTC
CDR3: CASSYTSDIRFF

V: TRBV7-2
D: NA
J: TRBJ1-2
size: NA
DNA: TGTGCCAGCAGCTCCGGACATAGTAACTGTGGCTACACCTTC
CDR3: CASSSGHSNCGYTF

V: TRBV5-6
D: TRBD1
J: TRBJ1-5
size: few
DNA: TGTGCCAGCAGCCCCGGGACAGGGTATGATCAGCCCCAGCATTTT
CDR3: CASSPGTGYDQPQHF

V: TRBV19
D: NA
J: TRBJ1-2
size: few
DNA: TGTGCCAGTAGGCAGATCTATGGCTACACCTTC
CDR3: CASRQIYGYTF

V: TRBV15
D: TRBD1
J: TRBJ2-7
size: NA
DNA: TGTGCCACCAGCAGGGACGCACCCTTTCGGACAGGCACCTACGAGCAGTACTTC
CDR3: CATSRDAPFRTGTYEQYF

V: TRBV6-5
D: NA
J: TRBJ2-7
size: NA
DNA: TGTGCCAGCAGTAAAACACAGGGCCACGAGCAGTACTTC
CDR3: CASSKTQGHEQYF

V: TRBV7-3
D: NA
J: TRBJ2-7
size: few
DNA: TGTGCCAGCAGCACGACTAGGGGCTACGGGCAGTACTTC
CDR3: CASSTTRGYGQYF

V: TRBV4-1
D: TRBD2
J: TRBJ2-4
size: NA
DNA: TGCGCCAGCAGCCAAGAGCCCCCAGCGGGGGGGCGCAGAAACATTCAGTACTTC
CDR3: CASSQEPPAGGRRNIQYF

V: TRBV20-1
D: NA
J: TRBJ1-6
size: NA
DNA: TGCAGTGCTAGCGGCCAGGACCATAATTCACCCCTCCACTTT
CDR3: CSASGQDHNSPLHF

V: TRBV12-3/TRBV12-4
D: NA
J: TRBJ1-1
size: few
DNA: TGTGCCAGCATCGGCAGGGGCTGGGACACTGAAGCTTTCTTT
CDR3: CASIGRGWDTEAFF

V: TRBV5-1
D: NA
J: TRBJ2-6
size: many
DNA: TGCGCCAGCAGCGCCTACGGGACTGCCGATAACCCTGGGGCCAACGTCCTGACTTTC
CDR3: CASSAYGTADNPGANVLTF

V: TRBV7-6
D: NA
J: TRBJ2-5
size: NA
DNA: TGTGCCAGCAGCTTAGCTCTCTCGACGCAGACCCAGTACTTC
CDR3: CASSLALSTQTQYF

V: TRBV9
D: NA
J: TRBJ1-2
size: few
DNA: TGTGCCAGCAGCGTAACTAATTCTCCCCCCAACTATGGCTACACCTTC
CDR3: CASSVTNSPPNYGYTF

V: TRBV12-3/TRBV12-4
D: NA
J: TRBJ1-1
size: NA
DNA: TGTGCCAGCAGGAGGGACACCTCGAGCACTGAAGCTTTCTTT
CDR3: CASRRDTSSTEAFF

V: TRBV6-5
D: TRBD2
J: TRBJ2-7
size: NA
DNA: TGTGCCAGCGGGACTAGCGGGGGGGCTCTCTACAATGAGCAGTACTTC
CDR3: CASGTSGGALYNEQYF

V: TRBV20-1
D: NA
J: TRBJ2-3
size: NA
DNA: TGCAGTGCTCAGTGGGGATACACAGATACGCAGTATTTT
CDR3: CSAQWGYTDTQYF

V: TRBV9
D: NA
J: TRBJ1-2
size: NA
DNA: TGTGCCAGCAGCGTAGGGGCTCGGGAATGGGATGGCTACACCTTC
CDR3: CASSVGAREWDGYTF

V: TRBV19
D: NA
J: TRBJ2-5
size: once
DNA: TGTGCCAGTAGTGATAGGGCGGGCCAAGAGACCCAGTACTTC
CDR3: CASSDRAGQETQYF

V: TRBV5-6
D: NA
J: TRBJ2-2
size: NA
DNA: TGTGCCAGCAGCTTGGGAGGAGGGCGGACCGCGAACACCGGGGAGCTGTTTTTT
CDR3: CASSLGGGRTANTGELFF

V: TRBV3-1
D: NA
J: TRBJ1-5
size: few
DNA: TGTGCCAGCACCATTCAGGGGTCAGGTCAGCCCCAGCATTTT
CDR3: CASTIQGSGQPQHF

V: TRBV6-1
D: TRBD1
J: TRBJ2-3
size: many
DNA: TGTGCCAGCAGTAGAGACAGGGTTGGGACAGATACGCAGTATTTT
CDR3: CASSRDRVGTDTQYF

V: TRBV7-2
D: NA
J: TRBJ2-1
size: NA
DNA: TGTGCCAGCAGCTTAGCCACAGGGGAGCAGTTCTTC
CDR3: CASSLATGEQFF

V: TRBV3-1
D: TRBD2
J: TRBJ2-3
size: NA
DNA: TGTGCCAGCAGCCCTCGGACTAGCGGGGCTCGGGATACGCAGTATTTT
CDR3: CASSPRTSGARDTQYF

V: TRBV7-9
D: NA
J: TRBJ1-2
size: NA
DNA: TGTGCCAGCAGCTTAGTGGGATGGGGCTACACCTTC
CDR3: CASSLVGWGYTF

V: TRBV4-2
D: NA
J: TRBJ2-7
size: once
DNA: TGTGCCAGCAGCCAAGAAGAGGCTAGCTCGATTCCCTACGAGCAGTACTTC
CDR3: CASSQEEASSIPYEQYF

V: TRBV20-1
D: NA
J: TRBJ1-5
size: NA
DNA: TGCAGTGCTCCTGGGAGGCGGGGGCAGCCCCAGCATTTT
CDR3: CSAPGRRGQPQHF

V: TRBV28
D: TRBD2
J: TRBJ2-3
size: NA
DNA: TGTGCCGGCAGGGGACTAGCGCAATACACAGATACGCAGTATTTT
CDR3: CAGRGLAQYTDTQYF

V: TRBV6-5
D: NA
J: TRBJ2-7
size: many
DNA: TGTGCCAGCGCGAAAGACAGGGACTTCTCCTACGAGCAGTACTTC
CDR3: CASAKDRDFSYEQYF

V: TRBV25-1
D: NA
J: TRBJ2-7
size: NA
DNA: TGTGCCAGCAGTGAACCCGTCCGGACGGGAACCACCTACGAGCAGTACTTC
CDR3: CASSEPVRTGTTYEQYF

V: TRBV6-6
D: NA
J: TRBJ1-5
size: NA
DNA: TGTGCCAGCAGTCCCCCGTCGAGGGGCGCTTCGGGTCAGCCCCAGCATTTT
CDR3: CASSPPSRGASGQPQHF

V: TRBV7-3
D: NA
J: TRBJ2-3
size: few
DNA: TGTGCCAGCAGCTTAACTATCACAGATACGCAGTATTTT
CDR3: CASSLTITDTQYF

V: TRBV6-5
D: NA
J: TRBJ2-7
size: NA
DNA: TGTGCCAGCAGCCTCGTAGCGGCAGGGTTGTACGAGCAGTACTTC
CDR3: CASSLVAAGLYEQYF

V: TRBV12-3/TRBV12-4
D: NA
J: TRBJ2-2
size: NA
DNA: TGTGCCAGCAGCCGAGGGACAACGAACACCGGGGAGCTGTTTTTT
CDR3: CASSRGTTNTGELFF